These T cell receptor beta chains were read from a single sample in a study of identical twins. Via MiXCR, TCRdb re-called the 5' RACE reads, giving one row per CDR3 protein. This table holds around 370,000 distinct CDR3 sequences, around 9.7% found once. Sequencing was performed on naive T cells sorted from blood. The receptor source for this set is a woman in her 50s in good health. Both conserved end residues are part of each CDR3. The order of the fields is D gene, clone size, J gene, V gene, CDR3 protein, CDR3 DNA. D genes are given only for firm matches. Clone size is given for some rows only: seen once, a few or many times, or a class if the clone is expanded.

>NA|few|TRBJ2-2|TRBV6-9
CASSSRGPNTGELFF
TGTGCCAGCAGTTCCCGTGGGCCTAACACCGGGGAGCTGTTTTTT
>NA|many|TRBJ2-7|TRBV12-3/TRBV12-4
CASSLAGGLSYEQYF
TGTGCCAGCAGTTTAGCGGGGGGTCTTTCCTACGAGCAGTACTTC
>NA|NA|TRBJ2-1|TRBV14
CASSQGPGTLLTYNEQFF
TGTGCCAGCAGCCAAGGCCCCGGGACCTTACTCACCTACAATGAGCAGTTCTTC
>NA|many|TRBJ2-5|TRBV12-5
CASGLVGFSDGETQYF
TGTGCTAGTGGTTTGGTAGGATTTAGCGACGGGGAGACCCAGTACTTC
>NA|NA|TRBJ2-1|TRBV27
CASSLSWTGRAYNEQFF
TGTGCCAGCAGTTTATCTTGGACAGGGAGGGCCTACAATGAGCAGTTCTTC
>NA|few|TRBJ2-3|TRBV9
CASSEVQFADTQYF
TGTGCCAGCAGCGAGGTCCAGTTTGCAGATACGCAGTATTTT
>NA|many|TRBJ2-2|TRBV5-1
CASSWKGESGELFF
TGCGCCAGCAGCTGGAAGGGGGAGAGCGGGGAGCTGTTTTTT
>TRBD2|few|TRBJ2-1|TRBV5-1
CASSPVAGGPPYNEQFF
TGCGCCAGCAGCCCCGTAGCGGGAGGGCCTCCCTACAATGAGCAGTTCTTC
>NA|few|TRBJ1-1|TRBV12-3/TRBV12-4
CASSFSREAFF
TGTGCCAGCAGTTTTAGTAGGGAAGCTTTCTTT
>NA|NA|TRBJ2-5|TRBV3-1
CASSPGQGTKAQYF
TGTGCCAGCAGCCCTGGCCAGGGGACTAAGGCCCAGTACTTC
>TRBD1|NA|TRBJ1-2|TRBV15
CAPGTGGFWGYTF
TGTGCCCCTGGGACAGGGGGCTTTTGGGGCTACACCTTC
>TRBD1|NA|TRBJ1-2|TRBV6-5
CASSRTGSNYGYTF
TGTGCCAGCAGTCGGACAGGGTCTAACTATGGCTACACCTTC
>TRBD2|few|TRBJ2-7|TRBV12-3/TRBV12-4
CASRPGTSVSSYEQYF
TGTGCCAGCAGACCAGGGACTAGCGTAAGCTCCTACGAGCAGTACTTC
>NA|few|TRBJ2-1|TRBV10-3
CAIASNSYNEQFF
TGTGCCATCGCGAGTAACTCCTACAATGAGCAGTTCTTC
>TRBD1|few|TRBJ2-4|TRBV20-1
CSASPETGYVNIQYF
TGCAGTGCTAGCCCGGAGACAGGGTATGTGAACATTCAGTACTTC
>TRBD2|few|TRBJ2-1|TRBV6-5
CASSYIGGRGNEQFF
TGTGCCAGCAGTTACATTGGCGGGAGGGGTAATGAGCAGTTCTTC
>NA|few|TRBJ1-4|TRBV7-9
CASSPRGVREKLFF
TGTGCCAGCAGTCCTCGTGGGGTGCGCGAAAAACTGTTTTTT